One sample yielded the 30 T cell receptor beta chains listed below, sequenced in a study of blood T cell repertoires in COVID-19. The repertoire was sequenced with immunoSEQ multiplex PCR; TCRdb's copy has only in-frame clones and lacks some. The repertoire includes about 180,000 clones, roughly 87% of them detected once, and 5.5% to 8.5% sits in the top ten. The sequenced sample consisted of PBMCs or T cells enriched from blood (not recorded which). The receptor set was obtained from a woman aged 50 to 65 who had recovered from COVID-19.

A single count supports this clone. The CDR3 loop is CASSSQGQGGTGELFF. The CDR3 DNA is TGTGCCAGCAGCTCCCAGGGACAGGGGGGGACCGGGGAGCTGTTTTTT. The chain uses TRBV7-2 and TRBJ2-2, with 11 bases aligning to TRBD1. The V gene end was trimmed by 4 bases and the J gene end by 5 bases; junction bases not matched to a gene: 6. Germline CDR1 and CDR2: SGHTA and FQGNSA. CDR3 size: 16 residues. Based on the CDR3 plus reference TRBV7-2 and TRBJ2-2, the full variable domain is GAGVSQSPSNKVTEKGKDVELRCDPISGHTALYWYRQSLGQGLEFLIYFQGNSAPDKSGLPSDRFSAERTGGSVSTLTIQRTQQEDSAVYLCASSSQGQGGTGELFFGEGSRLTVL.

The V and J genes are TRBV2 and TRBJ1-6; no clear D gene. The CDR3 extends over 14 amino acids. The V end lost 3 bases, the J end lost 8 bases, and 11 bases lay between the germline ends. Germline CDR1 SNHLY, CDR2 FYNNEI. CDR3 sequence reads: CASSEEFSYSPLHF. The CDR3 DNA sequence: TGTGCCAGCAGTGAGGAGTTTTCTTATTCACCCCTCCACTTT. Together with reference TRBV2 and TRBJ1-6, the CDR3 gives the full variable domain: EPEVTQTPSHQVTQMGQEVILRCVPISNHLYFYWYRQILGQKVEFLVSFYNNEISEKSEIFDDQFSVERPDGSNFTLKIRSTKLEDSAMYFCASSEEFSYSPLHFGNGTRLTVT.

CDR3 sequence: CASPDPKTRGQPQHF. The CDR3 nucleotides read TGTGCCAGCCCCGATCCTAAAACCCGGGGGCAGCCCCAGCATTTT. The J gene is TRBJ1-5, the V gene TRBV21-1. TRBV21-1 is a recognized pseudogene. This CDR3 region has 15 residues.

The chain employs TRBV5-5 and TRBJ2-1, with a weak D call TRBD2 (5 bases). The CDR3 is made up of 20 amino acids. CDR1 and CDR2 from the germline V gene are SGHKS and YYEKEE (reference sequence). Trimming removed 1 base from V and 4 bases from J, with 27 bases in between. In DNA form, the CDR3 reads TGTGCCAGCAGCTTGAATGCCGCGTGGCCGACCAGCACGGGGTACAATGAGCAGTTCTTC. Its translation is CASSLNAAWPTSTGYNEQFF.

The chain carries TRBV6-5 and TRBJ1-6; 9 bases fit TRBD1. In germline, CDR1 is MNHEY, CDR2 SVGAGI. The CDR3 has 14 residues. V lost 6 bases to trimming and J lost 10 bases; unmatched junction nucleotides: 7. CDR3 in amino acids: CASSRGQGHSPLHF. The DNA of the CDR3 is TGTGCCAGCAGCCGGGGACAGGGACACTCACCCCTCCACTTT.

The CDR3 loop is CASSLNPRQERTEAFF. In nucleotides, the CDR3 is TGTGCCAGCAGCCTTAACCCACGACAGGAAAGGACTGAAGCTTTCTTT. This chain links TRBV28 with TRBJ1-1; a weak D match, TRBD1 (6 bases). Germline V gene lookup returns CDR1 MDHEN and CDR2 SYDVKM. Trimming removed 6 bases from V and 5 bases from J, with 22 bases in between. The CDR3 length is 16 residues.

The J gene is TRBJ1-1, the V gene TRBV19; 7 bases are a match to TRBD1. CDR1 is LNHDA and CDR2 is SQIVND in the germline V gene (reference sequence). The junction had 2 bases not matched to a gene; V was cut back by 6 bases and J by 1 base. CDR3 size: 13 residues. CDR3 bases: TGTGCCAGTAGGGACAGGCCGAACACTGAAGCTTTCTTT. Protein sequence: CASRDRPNTEAFF. The full variable domain, rest sourced from reference TRBV19 and TRBJ1-1, is DGGITQSPKYLFRKEGQNVTLSCEQNLNHDAMYWYRQDPGQGLRLIYYSQIVNDFQKGDIAEGYSVSREKKESFPLTVTSAQKNPTAFYLCASRDRPNTEAFFGQGTRLTVV.

This sequence joins TRBV19 and TRBJ2-5; 9 bases match TRBD2. Germline assignment: CDR1 LNHDA and CDR2 SQIVND (reference sequence). CDR3 length: 17 residues. After removal of 4 bases from V and 3 bases from J, the junction contained 12 bases not matched to a gene. CDR3 DNA sequence: TGTGCCAGTAGTACCCCGCGGAGCGGGAGGATGAAAGAGACCCAGTACTTC. Residues: CASSTPRSGRMKETQYF. Full variable domain (remainder filled in from reference TRBV19 and TRBJ2-5): DGGITQSPKYLFRKEGQNVTLSCEQNLNHDAMYWYRQDPGQGLRLIYYSQIVNDFQKGDIAEGYSVSREKKESFPLTVTSAQKNPTAFYLCASSTPRSGRMKETQYFGPGTRLLVL.

The chain links TRBV19 to TRBJ1-5; 7 bases line up with TRBD1. CDR1 and CDR2 from the germline V gene are LNHDA and SQIVND (reference sequence). The CDR3 length is 13 residues. Germline trimming cut 5 bases from V and 6 bases from J; bases unmatched to any gene: 4. This CDR3 is CASSSTGIQPQHF. DNA of the CDR3: TGTGCCAGTAGTTCGACAGGGATTCAGCCCCAGCATTTT.

The chain links TRBV27 to TRBJ2-7; 10 nucleotides align to TRBD1. CDR1 is MNHEY, CDR2 SMNVEV, per germline (reference sequence). This CDR3 region has 15 residues. V lost 4 bases to trimming and J lost 4 bases; unmatched junction nucleotides: 7. For the CDR3, the DNA is TGTGCCAGCAGTTGGAGGGACAGGGGCTATTACGAGCAGTACTTC. Its translation is CASSWRDRGYYEQYF.

This chain uses TRBV7-9 with TRBJ1-1; 7 bases line up with TRBD1. Germline lookup yields CDR1 SEHNR and CDR2 FQNEAQ (reference sequence). The CDR3 runs to 14 residues. V was clipped by 3 bases and J by 7 bases; unmatched bases: 8. In DNA form, the CDR3 reads TGTGCCAGCAGCTTTAGACAGGGCTCCCTTGAAGCTTTCTTT. As protein: CASSFRQGSLEAFF.

For this clone: The identical CDR3 is also encoded by other nucleotide sequences in the sample. The chain has TRBV18 and TRBJ1-5; no definite D call. CDR1 KGHSH and CDR2 LQKENI come from the germline V gene. The length of the CDR3 is 13 residues. V shed 3 bases and J shed 4 bases, with 7 bases lying between them. This CDR3 reads CASSPGRNQPQHF. CDR3 bases: TGTGCCAGCTCACCCGGGAGGAATCAGCCCCAGCATTTT.

As DNA, the CDR3 is TGTGCCAGCAGTTCGACAGGGATGGGAAACACCATATATTTT. This translates into CASSSTGMGNTIYF. This chain links TRBV28 with TRBJ1-3, with 7 bases identical to TRBD1. Germline values: CDR1 MDHEN, CDR2 SYDVKM. V dropped 4 bases and J dropped 4; count of bases not matched to a gene: 4. The CDR3 has 14 residues.

This clone turned up a few times. The chain recombines TRBV30 with TRBJ1-5, with 7 nucleotides matching TRBD1. This CDR3 region has 14 residues. J gave up 2 bases and V 2 bases, and 3 bases lay outside the gene matches. Germline CDR1 is GTSNPN and CDR2 is SVGIG (reference sequence). CDR3 residues: CAWSTQGGNQPQHF. The DNA of the CDR3 is TGTGCCTGGAGTACCCAGGGGGGCAATCAGCCCCAGCATTTT.

This rearrangement joins TRBV19 to TRBJ1-6; 7 bases align to TRBD1. The CDR3 extends over 15 amino acids. The V gene's germline CDR1 is LNHDA and CDR2 SQIVND (reference sequence). Germline trimming cut 4 bases from V and 7 bases from J; bases unmatched to any gene: 7. The CDR3 nucleotides are TGTGCCAGTAGTACCCAGACAGGGTCCAATTCACCCCTCCACTTT. It is translated as CASSTQTGSNSPLHF.

The chain couples TRBV7-2 to TRBJ2-7; perhaps TRBD1 as D (6 bases). The CDR3 is made up of 18 amino acids. Looked up from germline, CDR1 is SGHTA and CDR2 is FQGNSA. Trimming took 1 base from V and 5 from J, leaving 24 bases between them. The DNA of the CDR3 is TGTGCCAGCAGCTTAGGCTGGGGTGTAGCAGGGACAAACCACGAGCAGTACTTC. It yields the protein CASSLGWGVAGTNHEQYF.

This clone turned up a few times. V and J are TRBV19 and TRBJ2-1; 14 nucleotides line up with TRBD2. There are 19 residues in the CDR3. Germline values: CDR1 LNHDA, CDR2 SQIVND (reference sequence). Unmatched junction bases numbered 15, after V lost 7 bases and J lost 4 bases. For the CDR3, the DNA is TGTGCCAGTAATCCGAAGGGACTAGCGGGAGAAGGATTTTACAATGAGCAGTTCTTC. This translates into CASNPKGLAGEGFYNEQFF.

V and J are TRBV7-8 and TRBJ1-1; D not certain. CDR3 length: 14 residues. Trimming left V 1 base short and J 4 bases short, with 10 bases between. Germline loops: CDR1 SGHVS, CDR2 FQNEAQ. CDR3 bases: TGTGCCAGCAGCTTAGGTTCGGGGATCACTGAAGCTTTCTTT. Protein: CASSLGSGITEAFF.

V gene TRBV24-1 combines with J gene TRBJ2-6, with D hard to call. Between the trimmed V and J ends, which lost 4 bases and 3 bases, there was a span of 12 bases. This CDR3 spans 16 amino acids. Per the germline V gene, CDR1 is KGHDR and CDR2 is SFDVKD. The CDR3 here is CATSDMLAGGANVLTF. The CDR3 region has the DNA TGTGCCACCAGTGACATGCTGGCAGGTGGGGCCAACGTCCTGACTTTC.

The chain employs TRBV5-1 and TRBJ1-1; TRBD1 matches 8 bases. The V gene's germline CDR1 is SGHRS and CDR2 YFSETQ. The J segment lost 4 bases and the V segment lost 4 bases, leaving 9 bases of the junction unmatched. The CDR3 length is 15 residues. CDR3 sequence (DNA): TGCGCCAGCAGCCCCGGACAGGGAAGGAGCACTGAAGCTTTCTTT. It translates to CASSPGQGRSTEAFF.

The chain uses TRBV28 and TRBJ1-4; no reliable D call. Germline V gives CDR1 MDHEN, CDR2 SYDVKM. Trimming left V 6 bases short and J 5 bases short, with 16 bases between. The CDR3 loop spans 15 amino acids. The CDR3, as DNA: TGTGCCAGCAGCTCCCTGACACGGTGGAATGAAAAACTGTTTTTT. Translated, it gives CASSSLTRWNEKLFF.

The genes are TRBV28 and TRBJ1-4; D is undetermined. The CDR3 runs to 15 residues. The V and J ends lost 3 bases and 0 bases respectively, with 8 bases between them. Germline CDR1 MDHEN, CDR2 SYDVKM. CDR3 residues: CASSFPTATNEKLFF. The CDR3 DNA sequence: TGTGCCAGCAGTTTCCCCACTGCAACTAATGAAAAACTGTTTTTT.

The V and J genes are TRBV5-6 and TRBJ1-5; D remains ambiguous. CDR1 and CDR2 from the germline V gene are SGHDT and YYEEEE. This CDR3 region has 15 residues. V lost 2 bases and J lost 0, with 9 bases in between. CDR3 nucleotide sequence: TGTGCCAGCAGCTTACTATCGGCTAGCAATCAGCCCCAGCATTTT. This gives the protein CASSLLSASNQPQHF.

This chain connects TRBV7-2 to TRBJ2-1, with D possibly matching TRBD2 (6 bases). Trimming pared 1 base from V and 2 bases from J, leaving 12 bases between. Germline V gene lookup returns CDR1 SGHTA and CDR2 FQGNSA. The CDR3 loop spans 16 amino acids. CDR3 coding DNA: TGTGCCAGCAGCTTAGAGAGCGGGTCCGCCTACAATGAGCAGTTCTTC. Encoded protein: CASSLESGSAYNEQFF.

The V and J genes are TRBV6-4 and TRBJ1-1; D ambiguous. This CDR3 is built from 14 residues. Between the trimmed V and J ends, which lost 5 bases and 0 bases, there was a span of 10 bases. Germline V lookup: CDR1 MRHNA, CDR2 SNTAGT. In DNA, the CDR3 is TGTGCCAGCAGTCGGTACCGAATGAACACTGAAGCTTTCTTT. This sequence encodes CASSRYRMNTEAFF.

The V and J genes are TRBV2 and TRBJ2-3; TRBD1 matches 12 bases. The germline gives CDR1 SNHLY, CDR2 FYNNEI. V lost 6 bases, J lost 5 bases, and 6 bases stayed unmatched. The CDR3 consists of 15 residues. CDR3 amino acids: CASRGTGGELDTQYF. The CDR3 nucleotides read TGTGCCAGCAGGGGGACAGGGGGCGAGTTAGATACGCAGTATTTT.

This clone was detected only once. This rearrangement joins TRBV6-5 to TRBJ1-1, with 8 bases that match TRBD1. CDR3 length: 13 amino acids. J gave up 1 base and V 6 bases, and 1 base lay outside the gene matches. Per the germline V gene, CDR1 is MNHEY and CDR2 is SVGAGI. The CDR3 coding sequence is TGTGCCAGCAGGACAGGGGCGAACACTGAAGCTTTCTTT. Translated, it gives CASRTGANTEAFF.

The V and J genes are TRBV6-6 and TRBJ2-7; 7 bases are a match to TRBD1. Germline V CDR1 and CDR2: MNHNY, SVGAGI (reference sequence). The trim removed 6 bases at V and 0 bases at J, leaving 8 bases unmatched. This CDR3 is built from 15 residues. The CDR3 nucleotides are TGTGCCAGCAGACGCGGCCGGGACAGCTCCTACGAGCAGTACTTC. As protein: CASRRGRDSSYEQYF.

The chain recombines TRBV7-9 with TRBJ2-1; 7 bases fit TRBD1. The V gene end was trimmed by 5 bases and the J gene end by 7 bases; junction bases not matched to a gene: 14. CDR3 length: 16 residues. Germline CDR1 and CDR2: SEHNR and FQNEAQ (reference sequence). CDR3 nucleotide sequence: TGTGCCAGCAGCCCCCAGACAGGGTCGGCTTATAATGAGCAGTTCTTC. It is translated as CASSPQTGSAYNEQFF.

The rearrangement uses TRBV12-3 or TRBV12-4 and TRBJ2-3; D ambiguous. V was pared by 8 bases and J by 2 bases, with 5 bases between. This CDR3 is built from 11 residues. The chain's CDR3 is CASSDTDTQYF. CDR3 bases: TGTGCCAGCTCAGACACAGATACGCAGTATTTT.